Presented here are 3 T cell receptor beta chains from one specimen sequenced in a study of T-cell reconstitution after alpha-beta-depleted transplantation in children. Preparation of the TCRbeta library involved a method that used unique molecular identifiers. Each CDR3 protein gets one entry after TCRdb re-called the PCR reads with MiXCR. The sample lists roughly 500,000 distinct CDR3 sequences; 15% to 20% were seen once. The sequences come from PBMCs from the stem cell graft donor, collected from the stem cell graft. These receptor sequences come from a human donor who donated a stem cell graft to a child with acute lymphoblastic leukemia.

The genes are TRBV27 and TRBJ2-1, with 14 nucleotides matching TRBD2. The ends lost 8 bases at V and 5 bases at J; junction bases unmatched: 8. This CDR3 is 16 amino acids long. Germline CDR1 and CDR2: MNHEY and SMNVEV (reference sequence). CDR3 in DNA: TGTGCCAGCGACCCGGGACTAGCGGGAGTTAACAATGAGCAGTTCTTC. This sequence encodes CASDPGLAGVNNEQFF.

This clonotype was counted only a few times. This chain connects TRBV5-1 to TRBJ2-5; 13 bases are a match to TRBD2. Germline V gene data show CDR1 as SGHRS and CDR2 as YFSETQ. The V segment lost 4 bases and the J segment 1 base; nucleotides outside the gene matches: 7. CDR3 size: 17 residues. The CDR3 protein is CASSAALAGGPQETQYF. The CDR3 DNA reads TGCGCCAGCAGCGCCGCACTAGCGGGAGGGCCCCAAGAGACCCAGTACTTC. Full variable domain (outside the CDR3, taken from reference TRBV5-1 and TRBJ2-5): KAGVTQTPRYLIKTRGQQVTLSCSPISGHRSVSWYQQTPGQGLQFLFEYFSETQRNKGNFPGRFSGRQFSNSRSEMNVSTLELGDSALYLCASSAALAGGPQETQYFGPGTRLLVL.

This clonotype has only a few counts. This rearrangement joins TRBV27 to TRBJ2-7; maybe TRBD2 (6 bases). The length of the CDR3 is 12 residues. Germline V gene sequence: CDR1 MNHEY, CDR2 SMNVEV (reference sequence). V was shortened by 6 bases and J by 4 bases, with 10 bases between the two germline ends. The DNA of the CDR3 is TGTGCCAGCAGGACGGAGGGGTACGAGCAGTACTTC. Its protein is CASRTEGYEQYF.